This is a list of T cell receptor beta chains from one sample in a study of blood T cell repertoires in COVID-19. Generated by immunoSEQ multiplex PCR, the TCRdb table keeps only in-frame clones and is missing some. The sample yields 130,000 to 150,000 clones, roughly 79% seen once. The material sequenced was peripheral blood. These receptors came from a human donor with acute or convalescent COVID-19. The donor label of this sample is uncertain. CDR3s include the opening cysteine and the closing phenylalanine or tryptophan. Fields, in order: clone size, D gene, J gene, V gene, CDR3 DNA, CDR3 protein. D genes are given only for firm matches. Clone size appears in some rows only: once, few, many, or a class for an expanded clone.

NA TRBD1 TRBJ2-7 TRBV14 TGTGCCAGCAGCCGGACAGGCTCCTACGAGCAGTACTTC CASSRTGSYEQYF
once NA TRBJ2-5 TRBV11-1 TGTGCCAGCAGCTTAGGATACAGGGTTAGTCAGGAGACCCAGTACTTC CASSLGYRVSQETQYF
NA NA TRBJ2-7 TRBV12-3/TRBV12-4 TGTGCCAGCAGCCTAGAGGCAGTTTCCGAGCAGTACTTC CASSLEAVSEQYF
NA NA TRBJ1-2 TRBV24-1 TGTGCCACCAGTGGAGGGCCTATACAGGGAGGGAGAGGCTACACCTTC CATSGGPIQGGRGYTF
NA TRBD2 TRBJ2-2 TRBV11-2 TGTGCCAGCAGCTTAGAGTGGTCGGGGGGTCCCACCGGGGAGCTGTTTTTT CASSLEWSGGPTGELFF
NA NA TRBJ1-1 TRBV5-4 TGTGCCAGCAGCGACCCGGGGGGCGCTGAAGCTTTCTTT CASSDPGGAEAFF
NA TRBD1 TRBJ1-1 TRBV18 TGTGCCAGCTCGACCAGCAGGGGGGACACTGAAGCTTTCTTT CASSTSRGDTEAFF
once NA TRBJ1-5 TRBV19 TGTGCCAGTAGTATTAAGGTAGATGGGCATCAGCCCCAGCATTTT CASSIKVDGHQPQHF
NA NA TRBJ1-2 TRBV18 TGTGCCAGCTCACCGTCTAGGGGCTACACCTTC CASSPSRGYTF
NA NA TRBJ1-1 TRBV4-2 TGTGCCAGCAGCCATGAGGGTGTCGCTGAAGCTTTCTTT CASSHEGVAEAFF
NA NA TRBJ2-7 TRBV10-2 TGCGCCAGCAGCGGGGCGGGGTACGAGCAGTACTTC CASSGAGYEQYF
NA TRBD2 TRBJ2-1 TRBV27 TGTGCCAGCAGTTCGGGGGGGTCAGGGAATGAGCAGTTCTTC CASSSGGSGNEQFF
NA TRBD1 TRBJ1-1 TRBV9 TGTGCCAGCAGCCCAACCGGGACAGGGGCGAACACTGAAGCTTTCTTT CASSPTGTGANTEAFF
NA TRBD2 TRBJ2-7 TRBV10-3 TGTGCCATCACCGAAGCGGGAGACTCCTACGAGCAGTACTTC CAITEAGDSYEQYF